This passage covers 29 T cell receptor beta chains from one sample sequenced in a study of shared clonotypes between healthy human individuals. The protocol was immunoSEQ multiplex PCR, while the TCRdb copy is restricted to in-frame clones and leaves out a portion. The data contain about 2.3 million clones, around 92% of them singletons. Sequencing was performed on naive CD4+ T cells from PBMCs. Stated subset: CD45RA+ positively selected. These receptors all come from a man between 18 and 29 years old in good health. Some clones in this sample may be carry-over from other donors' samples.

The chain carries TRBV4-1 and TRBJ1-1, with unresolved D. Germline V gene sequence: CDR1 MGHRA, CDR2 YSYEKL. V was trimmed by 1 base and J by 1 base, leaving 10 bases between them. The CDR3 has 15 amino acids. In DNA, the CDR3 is TGCGCCAGCAGCCAAGTTCCGCCGGGGAACACTGAAGCTTTCTTT. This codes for CASSQVPPGNTEAFF.

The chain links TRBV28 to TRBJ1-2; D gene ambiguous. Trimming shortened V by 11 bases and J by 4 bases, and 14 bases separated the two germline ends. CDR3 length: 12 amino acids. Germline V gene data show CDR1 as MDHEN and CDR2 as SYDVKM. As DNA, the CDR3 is TGTGCCCACCATTCTACGAGCTATGGCTACACCTTC. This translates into CAHHSTSYGYTF.

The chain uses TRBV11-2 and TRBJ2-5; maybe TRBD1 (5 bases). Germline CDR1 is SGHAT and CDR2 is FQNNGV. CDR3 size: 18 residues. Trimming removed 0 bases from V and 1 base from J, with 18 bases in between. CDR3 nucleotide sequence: TGTGCCAGCAGCTTAGATCCAGCTCTGACAGCCATCCAAGAGACCCAGTACTTC. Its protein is CASSLDPALTAIQETQYF.

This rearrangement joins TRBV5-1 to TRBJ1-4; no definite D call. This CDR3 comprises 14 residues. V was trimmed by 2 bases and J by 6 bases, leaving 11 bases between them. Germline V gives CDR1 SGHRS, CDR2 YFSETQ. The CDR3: CASSFGSRDEKLFF. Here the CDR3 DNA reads TGCGCCAGCAGCTTTGGCAGTCGGGATGAAAAACTGTTTTTT.

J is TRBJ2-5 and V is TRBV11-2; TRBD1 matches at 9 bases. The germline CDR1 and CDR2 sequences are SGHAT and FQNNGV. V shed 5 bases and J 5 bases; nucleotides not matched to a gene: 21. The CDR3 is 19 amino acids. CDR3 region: CASSPTDPTRDRELETQYF. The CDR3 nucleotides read TGTGCCAGCAGCCCGACAGACCCTACGCGGGACAGGGAGTTGGAGACCCAGTACTTC.

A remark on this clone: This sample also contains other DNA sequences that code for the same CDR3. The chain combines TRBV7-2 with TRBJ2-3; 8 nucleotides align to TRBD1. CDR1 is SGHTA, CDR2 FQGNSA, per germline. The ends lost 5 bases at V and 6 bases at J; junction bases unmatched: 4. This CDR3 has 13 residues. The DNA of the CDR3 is TGTGCCAGCAGCCCGGACAGGGAGGATACGCAGTATTTT. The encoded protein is CASSPDREDTQYF.

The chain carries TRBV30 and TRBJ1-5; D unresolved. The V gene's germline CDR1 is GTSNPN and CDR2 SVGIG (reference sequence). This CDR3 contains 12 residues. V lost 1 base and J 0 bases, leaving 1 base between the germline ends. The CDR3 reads CAWSDSNQPQHF. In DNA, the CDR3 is TGTGCCTGGAGTGATAGCAATCAGCCCCAGCATTTT.

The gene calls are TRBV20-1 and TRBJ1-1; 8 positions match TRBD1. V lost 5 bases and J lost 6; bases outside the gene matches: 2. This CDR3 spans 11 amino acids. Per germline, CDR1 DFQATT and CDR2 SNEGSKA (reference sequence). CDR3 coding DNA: TGCAGTGCTTCGGGACAGGCTGAAGCTTTCTTT. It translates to CSASGQAEAFF.

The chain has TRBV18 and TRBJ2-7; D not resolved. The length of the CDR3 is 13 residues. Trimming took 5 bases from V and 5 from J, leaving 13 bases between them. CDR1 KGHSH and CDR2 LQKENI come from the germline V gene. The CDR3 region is CASSTALRDEQYF. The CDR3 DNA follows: TGTGCCAGCTCAACGGCTCTTAGGGACGAGCAGTACTTC.

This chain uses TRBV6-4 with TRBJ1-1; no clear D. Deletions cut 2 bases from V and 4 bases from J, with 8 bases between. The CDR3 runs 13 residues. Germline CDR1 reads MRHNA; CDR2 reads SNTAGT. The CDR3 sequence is CASSDGQSTEAFF. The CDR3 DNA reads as TGTGCCAGCAGTGACGGGCAGTCCACTGAAGCTTTCTTT.

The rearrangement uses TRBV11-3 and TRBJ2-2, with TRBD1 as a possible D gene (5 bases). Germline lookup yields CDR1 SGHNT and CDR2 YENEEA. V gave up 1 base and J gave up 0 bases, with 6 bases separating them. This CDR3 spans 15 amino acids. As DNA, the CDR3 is TGTGCCAGCAGCTTAGGACAGCCGAACACCGGGGAGCTGTTTTTT. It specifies CASSLGQPNTGELFF. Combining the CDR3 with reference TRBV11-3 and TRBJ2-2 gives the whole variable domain EAGVVQSPRYKIIEKKQPVAFWCNPISGHNTLYWYLQNLGQGPELLIRYENEEAVDDSQLPKDRFSAERLKGVDSTLKIQPAELGDSAVYLCASSLGQPNTGELFFGEGSRLTVL.

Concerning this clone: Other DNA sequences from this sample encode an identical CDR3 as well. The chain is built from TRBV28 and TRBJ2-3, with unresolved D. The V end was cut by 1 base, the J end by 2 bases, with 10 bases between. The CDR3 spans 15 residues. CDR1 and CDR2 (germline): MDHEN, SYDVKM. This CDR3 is CASSLLGFYTDTQYF. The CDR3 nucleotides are TGTGCCAGCAGTTTATTAGGGTTTTACACAGATACGCAGTATTTT.

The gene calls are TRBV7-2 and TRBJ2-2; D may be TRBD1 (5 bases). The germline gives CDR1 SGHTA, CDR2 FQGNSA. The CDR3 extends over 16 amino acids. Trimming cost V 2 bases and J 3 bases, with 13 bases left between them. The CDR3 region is CASSLIMGPYTGELFF. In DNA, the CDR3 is TGTGCCAGCAGCTTAATAATGGGGCCTTACACCGGGGAGCTGTTTTTT.

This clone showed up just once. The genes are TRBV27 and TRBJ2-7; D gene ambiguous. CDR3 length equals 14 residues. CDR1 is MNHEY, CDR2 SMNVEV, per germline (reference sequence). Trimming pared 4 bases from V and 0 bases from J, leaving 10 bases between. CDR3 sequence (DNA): TGTGCCAGCAGTTCCTGGGCAGGCTCCTACGAGCAGTACTTC. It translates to CASSSWAGSYEQYF.

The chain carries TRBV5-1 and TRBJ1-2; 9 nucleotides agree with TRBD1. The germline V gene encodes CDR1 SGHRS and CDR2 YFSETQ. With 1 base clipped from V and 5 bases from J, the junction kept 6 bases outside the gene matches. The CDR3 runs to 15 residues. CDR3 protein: CASSLLRGQGYGYTF. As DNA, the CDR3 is TGCGCCAGCAGCTTGTTGAGGGGACAGGGATATGGCTACACCTTC.

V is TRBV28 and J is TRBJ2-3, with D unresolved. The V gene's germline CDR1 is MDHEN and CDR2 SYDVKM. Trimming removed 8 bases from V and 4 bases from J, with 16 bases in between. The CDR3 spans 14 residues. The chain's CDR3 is CASGWPSRPDTQYF. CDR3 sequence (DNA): TGTGCCAGCGGGTGGCCCTCTAGGCCAGATACGCAGTATTTT.

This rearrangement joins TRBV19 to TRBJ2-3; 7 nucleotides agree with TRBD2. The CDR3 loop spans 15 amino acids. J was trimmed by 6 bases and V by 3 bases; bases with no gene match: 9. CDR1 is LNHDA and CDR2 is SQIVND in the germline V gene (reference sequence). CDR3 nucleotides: TGTGCCAGTAGTATCATCGGGGAGGGCCGCGATACGCAGTATTTT. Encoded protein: CASSIIGEGRDTQYF.

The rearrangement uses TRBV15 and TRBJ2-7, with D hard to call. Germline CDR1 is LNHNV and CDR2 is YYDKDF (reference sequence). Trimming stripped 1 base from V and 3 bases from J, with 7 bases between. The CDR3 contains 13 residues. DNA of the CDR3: TGTGCCACCAGCAGAGCCGCTTACTACGAGCAGTACTTC. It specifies CATSRAAYYEQYF.

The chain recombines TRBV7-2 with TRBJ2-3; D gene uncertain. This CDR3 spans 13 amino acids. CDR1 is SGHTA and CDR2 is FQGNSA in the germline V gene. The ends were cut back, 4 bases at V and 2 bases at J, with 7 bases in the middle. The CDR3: CASSSGITDTQYF. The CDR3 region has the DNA TGTGCCAGCAGCTCTGGAATCACAGATACGCAGTATTTT. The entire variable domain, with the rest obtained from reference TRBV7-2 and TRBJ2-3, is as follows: GAGVSQSPSNKVTEKGKDVELRCDPISGHTALYWYRQSLGQGLEFLIYFQGNSAPDKSGLPSDRFSAERTGGSVSTLTIQRTQQEDSAVYLCASSSGITDTQYFGPGTRLTVL.

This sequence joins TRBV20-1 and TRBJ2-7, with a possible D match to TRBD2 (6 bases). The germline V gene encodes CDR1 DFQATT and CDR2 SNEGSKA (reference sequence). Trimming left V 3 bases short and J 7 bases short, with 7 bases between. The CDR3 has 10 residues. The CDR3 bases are TGCAGTGCTAGCGGGAGTGAGCAGTACTTC. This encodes CSASGSEQYF.

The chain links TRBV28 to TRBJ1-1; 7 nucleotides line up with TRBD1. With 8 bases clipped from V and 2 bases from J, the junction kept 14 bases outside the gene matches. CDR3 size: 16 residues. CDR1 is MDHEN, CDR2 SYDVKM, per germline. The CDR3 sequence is CASGLGQDPTNTEAFF. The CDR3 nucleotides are TGTGCCAGCGGACTAGGACAGGATCCAACTAACACTGAAGCTTTCTTT.

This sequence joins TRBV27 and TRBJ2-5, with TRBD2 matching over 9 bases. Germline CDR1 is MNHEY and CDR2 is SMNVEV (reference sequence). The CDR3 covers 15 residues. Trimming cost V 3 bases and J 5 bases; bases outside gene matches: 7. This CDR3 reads CASSFVTSGRETQYF. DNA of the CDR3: TGTGCCAGCAGTTTTGTTACTAGCGGGCGGGAGACCCAGTACTTC.

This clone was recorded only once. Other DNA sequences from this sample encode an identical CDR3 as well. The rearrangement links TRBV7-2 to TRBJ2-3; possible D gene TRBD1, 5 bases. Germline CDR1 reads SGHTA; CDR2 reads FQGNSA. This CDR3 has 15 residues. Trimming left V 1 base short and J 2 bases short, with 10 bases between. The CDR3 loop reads CASSLGAGYTDTQYF. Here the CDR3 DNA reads TGTGCCAGCAGCTTAGGTGCAGGGTACACAGATACGCAGTATTTT.

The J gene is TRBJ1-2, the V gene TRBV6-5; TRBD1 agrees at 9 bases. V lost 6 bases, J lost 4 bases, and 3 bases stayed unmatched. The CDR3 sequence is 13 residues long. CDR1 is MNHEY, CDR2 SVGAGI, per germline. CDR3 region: CASRGTGIYGYTF. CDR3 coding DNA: TGTGCCAGCAGGGGGACAGGGATCTATGGCTACACCTTC.

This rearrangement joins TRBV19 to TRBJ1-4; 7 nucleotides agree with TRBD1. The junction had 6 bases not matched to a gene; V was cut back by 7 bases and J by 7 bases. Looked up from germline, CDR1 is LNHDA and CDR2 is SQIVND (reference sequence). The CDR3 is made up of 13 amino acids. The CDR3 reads CASNRQGGEKLFF. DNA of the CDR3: TGTGCCAGTAACCGACAGGGAGGTGAAAAACTGTTTTTT.

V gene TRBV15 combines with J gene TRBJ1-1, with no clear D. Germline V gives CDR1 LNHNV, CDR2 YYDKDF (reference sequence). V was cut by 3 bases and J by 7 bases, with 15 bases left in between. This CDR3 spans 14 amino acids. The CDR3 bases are TGTGCCACCAGCAGGGGAGCCGTGGCCGATGAAGCTTTCTTT. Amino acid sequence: CATSRGAVADEAFF.

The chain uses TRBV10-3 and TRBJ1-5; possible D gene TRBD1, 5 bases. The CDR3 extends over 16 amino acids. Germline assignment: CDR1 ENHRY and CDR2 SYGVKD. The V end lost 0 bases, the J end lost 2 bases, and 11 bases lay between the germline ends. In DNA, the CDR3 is TGTGCCATCAGTGAGTCTGCAGGGTCGGGCAATCAGCCCCAGCATTTT. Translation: CAISESAGSGNQPQHF.

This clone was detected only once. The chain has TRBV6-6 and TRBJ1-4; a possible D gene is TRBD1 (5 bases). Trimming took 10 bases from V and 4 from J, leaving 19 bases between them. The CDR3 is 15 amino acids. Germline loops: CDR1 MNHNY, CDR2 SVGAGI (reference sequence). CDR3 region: CATTFGGRINEKLFF. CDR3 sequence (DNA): TGTGCCACCACCTTCGGGGGACGGATTAATGAAAAACTGTTTTTT.

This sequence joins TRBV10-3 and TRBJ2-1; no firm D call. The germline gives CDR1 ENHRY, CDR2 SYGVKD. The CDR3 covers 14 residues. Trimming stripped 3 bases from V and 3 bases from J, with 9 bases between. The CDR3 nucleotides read TGTGCCATCAGTGAAAGTCAGCTCTACAATGAGCAGTTCTTC. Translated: CAISESQLYNEQFF.